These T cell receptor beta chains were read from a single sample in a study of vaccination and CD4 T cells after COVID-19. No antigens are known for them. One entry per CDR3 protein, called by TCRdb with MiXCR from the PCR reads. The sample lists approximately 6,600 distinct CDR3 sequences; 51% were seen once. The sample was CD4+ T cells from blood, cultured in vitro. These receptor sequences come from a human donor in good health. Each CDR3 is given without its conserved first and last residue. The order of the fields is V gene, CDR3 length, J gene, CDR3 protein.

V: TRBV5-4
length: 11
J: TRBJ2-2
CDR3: ASSTLGSGELF

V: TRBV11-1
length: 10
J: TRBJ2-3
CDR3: ASSLGSDTQY

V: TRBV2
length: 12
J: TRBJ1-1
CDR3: ASSEEAVNTEAF

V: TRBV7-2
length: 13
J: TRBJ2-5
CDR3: ASSPTSPGRETQY

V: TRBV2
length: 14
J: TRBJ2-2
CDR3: ASSSTSGGGTGELF

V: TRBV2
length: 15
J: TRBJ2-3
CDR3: ASSAATILQAPDTQY

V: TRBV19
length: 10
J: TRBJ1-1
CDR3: ASHGTGTEAF

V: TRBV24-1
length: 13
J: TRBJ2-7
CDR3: ATSVGTSPYNEQY

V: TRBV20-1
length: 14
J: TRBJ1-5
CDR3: SARDHRGSSNQPQH

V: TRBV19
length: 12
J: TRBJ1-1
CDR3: ASSSTYGNTEAF

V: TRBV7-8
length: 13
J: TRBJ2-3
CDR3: ASSPRDFNTDTQY

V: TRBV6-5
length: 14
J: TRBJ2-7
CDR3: ASSYSQGWSSYEQY

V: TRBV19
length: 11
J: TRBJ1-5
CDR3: ASRQAGNQPQH

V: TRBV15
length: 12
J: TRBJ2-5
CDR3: ATNRVGGQETQY

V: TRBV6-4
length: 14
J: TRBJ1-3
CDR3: ASSEGGELCGNTIY

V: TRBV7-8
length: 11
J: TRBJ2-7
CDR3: ASSLGGMGEQY

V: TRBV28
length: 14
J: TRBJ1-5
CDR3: ASSSGQGLGNQPQH

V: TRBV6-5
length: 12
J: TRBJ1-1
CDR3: ASSYSLRNTEAF

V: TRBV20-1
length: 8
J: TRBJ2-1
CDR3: SARENEQF

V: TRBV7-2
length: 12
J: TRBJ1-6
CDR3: ASSPGTLLSPLH

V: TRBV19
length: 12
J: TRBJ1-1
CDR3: ASSPQGGGTEAF

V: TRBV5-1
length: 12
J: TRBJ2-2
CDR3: ASSRTGGTGELF

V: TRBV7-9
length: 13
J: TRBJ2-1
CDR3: ASRPGTGALLEQF

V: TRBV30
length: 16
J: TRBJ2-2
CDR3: AWLQGNRKVRNTGELF

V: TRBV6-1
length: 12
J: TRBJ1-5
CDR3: ATRLGFGNQPQH